The clone carrying this T cell receptor beta chain has just a few counts. Its target is not known. This sample's time point: newly diagnosed GD, antithyroid drugs for less than 3 months. RNA isolated from PBMCs was used to make the TCR library. The CDR3 length is 13 residues. Germline CDR1 and CDR2: KGHDR and SFDVKD. Trimming took off 4 bases at V and 0 bases at J, with 5 bases between the two ends. This sample is drawn from a study of regulatory T cells in long-lasting Graves disease. Through Arm-PCR of CDR3 regions and iRepertoire HTBI primers, TCR beta libraries were built. TCRdb reprocessed the multiplex PCR reads via MiXCR and lists one record per CDR3 protein. The table lists under 700,000 distinct CDR3 sequences, around 15% of them singletons. Study-wide results and limits: Limited samples may have lowered accuracy. Newly diagnosed Graves' patients had higher TCR diversity than persistent ones.

This sample also appeared in a second study, on T cells in Graves' hyperthyroidism and ophthalmopathy. In that study: The TCR CDR3 was amplified in a first-round RT-PCR using the HTBI primer set.

The clonotype comes from a woman aged 35 to 59 with Graves disease. The gene calls are TRBV24-1 and TRBJ1-2; D is ambiguous. The sample was peripheral blood mononuclear cells (PBMCs), taken at new diagnosis, from a patient treated with antithyroid drugs. The CDR3 loop reads CATSDSTNYGYTF. In DNA form, the CDR3 reads TGTGCCACCAGTGACTCCACTAACTATGGCTACACCTTC.